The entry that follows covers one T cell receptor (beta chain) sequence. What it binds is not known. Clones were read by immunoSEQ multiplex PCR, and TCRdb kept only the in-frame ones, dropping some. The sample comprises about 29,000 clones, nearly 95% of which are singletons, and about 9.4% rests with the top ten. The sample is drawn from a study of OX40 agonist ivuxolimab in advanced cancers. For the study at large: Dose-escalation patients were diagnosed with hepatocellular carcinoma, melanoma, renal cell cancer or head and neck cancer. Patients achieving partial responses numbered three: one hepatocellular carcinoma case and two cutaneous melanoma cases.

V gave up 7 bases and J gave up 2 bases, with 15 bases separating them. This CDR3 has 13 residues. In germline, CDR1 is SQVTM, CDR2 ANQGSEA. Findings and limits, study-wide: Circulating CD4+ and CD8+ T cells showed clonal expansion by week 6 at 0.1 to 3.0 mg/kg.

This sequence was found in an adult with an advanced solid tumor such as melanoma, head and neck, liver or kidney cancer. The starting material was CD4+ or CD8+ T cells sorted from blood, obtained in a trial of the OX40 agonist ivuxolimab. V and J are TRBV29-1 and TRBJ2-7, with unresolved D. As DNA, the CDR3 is TGCAGCGCCTACATCAGGCCGACCTACGAGCAGTACTTC. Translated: CSAYIRPTYEQYF.